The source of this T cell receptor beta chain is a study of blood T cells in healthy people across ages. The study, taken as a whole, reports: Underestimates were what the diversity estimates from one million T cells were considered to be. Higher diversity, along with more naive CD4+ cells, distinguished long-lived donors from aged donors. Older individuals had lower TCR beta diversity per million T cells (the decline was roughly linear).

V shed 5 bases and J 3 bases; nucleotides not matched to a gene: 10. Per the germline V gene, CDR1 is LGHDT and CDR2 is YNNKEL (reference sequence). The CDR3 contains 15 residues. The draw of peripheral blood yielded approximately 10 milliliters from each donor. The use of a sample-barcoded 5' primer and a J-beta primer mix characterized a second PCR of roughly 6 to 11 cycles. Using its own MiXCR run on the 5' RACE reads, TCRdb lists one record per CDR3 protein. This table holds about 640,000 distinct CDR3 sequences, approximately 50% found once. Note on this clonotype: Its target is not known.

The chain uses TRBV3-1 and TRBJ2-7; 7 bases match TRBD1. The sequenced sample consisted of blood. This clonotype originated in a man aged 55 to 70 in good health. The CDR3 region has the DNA TGTGCCAGCAGCTACACCGGGACAGAATACTACGAGCAGTACTTC. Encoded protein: CASSYTGTEYYEQYF.